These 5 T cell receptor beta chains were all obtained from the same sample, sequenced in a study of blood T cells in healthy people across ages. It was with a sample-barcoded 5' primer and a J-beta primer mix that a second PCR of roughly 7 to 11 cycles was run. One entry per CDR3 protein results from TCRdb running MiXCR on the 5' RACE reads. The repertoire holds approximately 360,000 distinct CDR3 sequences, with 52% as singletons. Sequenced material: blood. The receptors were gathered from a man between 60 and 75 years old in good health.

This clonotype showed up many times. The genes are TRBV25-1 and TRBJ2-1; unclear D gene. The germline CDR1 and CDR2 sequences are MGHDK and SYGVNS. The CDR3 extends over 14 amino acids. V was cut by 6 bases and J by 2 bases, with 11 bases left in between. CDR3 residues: CASSKVRAYNEQFF. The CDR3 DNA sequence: TGTGCCAGCAGCAAGGTTCGGGCCTACAATGAGCAGTTCTTC.

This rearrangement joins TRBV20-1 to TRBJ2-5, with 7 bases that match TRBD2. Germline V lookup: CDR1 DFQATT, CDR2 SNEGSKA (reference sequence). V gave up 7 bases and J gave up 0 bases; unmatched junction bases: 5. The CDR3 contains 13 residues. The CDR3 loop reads CSVQSGDQETQYF. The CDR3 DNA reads TGCAGTGTTCAAAGCGGGGACCAAGAGACCCAGTACTTC.

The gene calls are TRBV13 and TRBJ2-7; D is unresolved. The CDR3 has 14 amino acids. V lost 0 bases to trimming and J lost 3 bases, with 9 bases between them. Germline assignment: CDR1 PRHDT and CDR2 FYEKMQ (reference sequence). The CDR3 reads CASSLGMKDYEQYF. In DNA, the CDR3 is TGTGCCAGCAGCTTAGGAATGAAGGACTACGAGCAGTACTTC.

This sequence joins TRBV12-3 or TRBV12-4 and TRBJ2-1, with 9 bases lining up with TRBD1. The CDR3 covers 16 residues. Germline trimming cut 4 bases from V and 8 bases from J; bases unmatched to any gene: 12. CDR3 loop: CASSSPDRGARDEQFF. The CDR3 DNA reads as TGTGCCAGCAGTTCCCCGGACAGGGGAGCTCGGGATGAGCAGTTCTTC.

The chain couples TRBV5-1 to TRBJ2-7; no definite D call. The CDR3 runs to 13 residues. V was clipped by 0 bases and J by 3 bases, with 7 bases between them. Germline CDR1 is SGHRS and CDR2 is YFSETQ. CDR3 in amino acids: CASSLEPLYEQYF. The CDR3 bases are TGCGCCAGCAGCTTGGAGCCCCTCTACGAGCAGTACTTC.